This TCR beta chain was sequenced during a study of T cell changes during pregnancy in multiple sclerosis. The data were produced by immunoSEQ multiplex PCR, yet TCRdb's version contains in-frame clones alone and is incomplete. This sample yields fewer than 80,000 clones, of which roughly nine tenths are seen a single time; roughly 0.3% belongs to the top ten. The sequencing here drew on CD4+ T cells from peripheral blood mononuclear cells, taken in the third trimester of pregnancy. The clonotype was recovered from a female donor in good health, enrolled as a control in a pregnancy study.

CDR3 region: CASSSILGGNSNQPQHF. CDR3 nucleotides: TGTGCCAGCAGCTCAATCCTCGGAGGAAATAGCAATCAGCCCCAGCATTTT. The chain combines TRBV7-2 with TRBJ1-5, with D uncertain. The germline CDR1 and CDR2 sequences are SGHTA and FQGNSA. The CDR3 runs 17 residues. Between the trimmed V and J ends, which lost 4 bases and 0 bases, there was a span of 16 bases.